Listed below are T cell receptor beta chains from one sample, sequenced in a study of blood T cell repertoires in COVID-19. Clones were sequenced by immunoSEQ multiplex PCR, and TCRdb holds only the in-frame ones, with some missing. There are hundreds of thousands of clones in the sample; 87% occur only once, and around 1.9% lies in the top ten. Sample: PBMCs or T cells enriched from blood (not recorded which). The receptor set was obtained from a man aged 35-49 years in a cohort exposed to, infected with or recovered from COVID-19 (not recorded which). The CDR3 runs from the conserved cysteine through the conserved F or W. A D gene is named only where the DNA matches it firmly. Only some rows state a clone size, as once, few, many or a class for expanded clones.

V	J	size	D	CDR3	DNA
TRBV7-6	TRBJ1-5	NA	TRBD1	CASSKGDSSNQPQHF	TGTGCCAGCAGCAAAGGGGACAGTAGCAATCAGCCCCAGCATTTT
TRBV10-1	TRBJ2-4	few	TRBD1	CASSPGQTANIQYF	TGCGCCAGCAGCCCGGGACAGACGGCTAACATTCAGTACTTC
TRBV9	TRBJ2-6	NA	NA	CASNPGSASGANVLTF	TGTGCCAGCAACCCAGGGTCGGCCTCTGGGGCCAACGTCCTGACTTTC
TRBV2	TRBJ1-1	NA	NA	CASGGNGDTEAFF	TGTGCCAGCGGGGGGAACGGGGACACTGAAGCTTTCTTT
TRBV19	TRBJ1-1	NA	TRBD1	CASTFHRGSPEAFF	TGTGCCAGTACGTTTCACAGGGGATCCCCTGAAGCTTTCTTT
TRBV3-1/TRBV3-2	TRBJ2-7	NA	NA	CASTTRGAYEQYF	TGTGCCAGCACAACCCGCGGGGCCTACGAGCAGTACTTC
TRBV3-1/TRBV3-2	TRBJ2-7	NA	TRBD1	CASSQRGPGQGTNEQYF	TGTGCCAGCAGCCAGAGAGGTCCGGGACAGGGAACCAACGAGCAGTACTTC
TRBV7-2	TRBJ2-5	NA	NA	CASSLVTGQETQYF	TGTGCCAGCAGCTTAGTTACAGGACAAGAGACCCAGTACTTC
TRBV27	TRBJ2-5	NA	TRBD1	CASSLWTGADQETQYF	TGTGCCAGCAGTTTATGGACAGGGGCTGACCAAGAGACCCAGTACTTC
TRBV28	TRBJ1-2	NA	NA	CASTPSGATKGYTF	TGTGCCAGCACACCCTCTGGGGCGACGAAAGGCTACACCTTC
TRBV24-1	TRBJ1-3	NA	NA	CATSDPRIEGGNTIYF	TGTGCCACCAGTGATCCTCGGATCGAGGGTGGAAACACCATATATTTT
TRBV5-1	TRBJ2-1	NA	TRBD2	CASSGPGLAGGTSSYNEQFF	TGCGCCAGCAGCGGGCCGGGACTAGCGGGAGGAACGAGCTCCTACAATGAGCAGTTCTTC
TRBV30	TRBJ2-5	NA	TRBD2	CAWSVAAGGETQYF	TGTGCCTGGAGTGTTGCAGCGGGAGGGGAGACCCAGTACTTC
TRBV10-3	TRBJ2-5	NA	TRBD1	CATHRGDQETQYF	TGTGCCACTCACAGGGGAGACCAAGAGACCCAGTACTTC
TRBV7-3	TRBJ2-4	NA	TRBD1	CASSRTGGRNIQYF	TGTGCCAGCAGCCGGACAGGGGGACGAAACATTCAGTACTTC
TRBV19	TRBJ1-1	NA	TRBD1	CASMGTGRNTEAFF	TGTGCCAGTATGGGGACAGGGAGGAACACTGAAGCTTTCTTT
TRBV15	TRBJ1-5	NA	TRBD1	CATSSLTGGNQPQHF	TGTGCCACCAGCAGCCTTACAGGGGGCAATCAGCCCCAGCATTTT
TRBV2	TRBJ1-1	NA	TRBD1	CASQDRAADTEAFF	TGTGCCAGCCAGGACAGGGCCGCCGACACTGAAGCTTTCTTT
TRBV7-9	TRBJ2-2	NA	NA	CASSPPRTAPGELFF	TGTGCCAGCAGCCCCCCCCGGACAGCGCCCGGGGAGCTGTTTTTT
TRBV19	TRBJ1-6	NA	TRBD1	CASRTNGQGLPPLHF	TGTGCCAGTAGGACGAACGGACAGGGACTTCCACCCCTCCACTTT
TRBV19	TRBJ2-5	NA	NA	CASSPAYSTPLFQKTQYF	TGTGCCAGTAGTCCCGCTTACTCCACCCCTCTCTTTCAAAAGACCCAGTACTTC
TRBV19	TRBJ1-4	NA	TRBD1	CASSPATGAPTNEKLFF	TGTGCCAGTAGTCCGGCGACAGGGGCCCCAACTAATGAAAAACTGTTTTTT
TRBV3-1/TRBV3-2	TRBJ1-5	NA	NA	CASSQGGGDQPQHF	TGTGCCAGCAGCCAAGGTGGGGGGGACCAGCCCCAGCATTTT
TRBV28	TRBJ1-1	NA	NA	CASSLPRESTEAFF	TGTGCCAGCAGTTTACCAAGAGAGAGCACTGAAGCTTTCTTT
TRBV7-3	TRBJ2-7	NA	TRBD1	CASSFGQANEQYF	TGTGCCAGCAGCTTCGGACAGGCCAACGAGCAGTACTTC
TRBV18	TRBJ2-7	NA	TRBD2	CASSPGTSGSGYEQYF	TGTGCCAGCTCACCCGGGACTAGCGGGAGTGGGTACGAGCAGTACTTC
TRBV6-1	TRBJ1-5	NA	NA	CASSEVRWLRQPQHF	TGTGCCAGCAGTGAGGTTCGTTGGTTACGGCAGCCCCAGCATTTT
TRBV5-6	TRBJ1-2	NA	TRBD1	CASSLDRGQGYTF	TGTGCCAGCAGCTTGGACAGGGGGCAAGGCTACACCTTC